What follows are 19 T cell receptor beta chains derived from one specimen sequenced in a study of blood T cell repertoires in COVID-19. Measured with immunoSEQ multiplex PCR; TCRdb has only the in-frame clones, and not every one. This sample has approximately 200,000 clones, with about 86% found just once. The sample comprised PBMCs or T cells enriched from blood (not recorded which). These receptors all stem from a woman between 40 and 55 years old with acute COVID-19.

The genes are TRBV9 and TRBJ2-7, with 7 nucleotides matching TRBD1. Germline V gives CDR1 SGDLS, CDR2 YYNGEE. The CDR3 spans 16 residues. V shed 3 bases and J 5 bases; nucleotides not matched to a gene: 14. CDR3 protein: CASSARFTGVDDEQYF. CDR3 DNA sequence: TGTGCCAGCAGCGCCCGATTTACAGGGGTAGACGACGAGCAGTACTTC.

The rearrangement uses TRBV19 and TRBJ1-3; tentatively, D is TRBD1 (5 bases). The germline gives CDR1 LNHDA, CDR2 SQIVND (reference sequence). This CDR3 contains 16 residues. Trimming left V 5 bases short and J 2 bases short, with 16 bases between. The CDR3 DNA is TGTGCCAGTAGTCCACAAGGCCCGGGGGCTGGAAACACCATATATTTT. Its translation is CASSPQGPGAGNTIYF.

This chain's CDR3 is CASSLSGADTQYF. The DNA for the CDR3 is TGTGCCAGCAGTTTAAGCGGGGCAGATACGCAGTATTTT. The chain joins TRBV12-3 or TRBV12-4 to TRBJ2-3; 7 bases are a match to TRBD2. The CDR3 contains 13 residues. V dropped 2 bases and J dropped 4; count of bases not matched to a gene: 0.

The rearrangement uses TRBV9 and TRBJ2-7, with 7 bases that match TRBD2. CDR1 is SGDLS and CDR2 is YYNGEE in the germline V gene. The CDR3 is made up of 15 amino acids. J was trimmed by 4 bases and V by 4 bases; bases with no gene match: 11. The CDR3 DNA reads TGTGCCAGCAGCCCAAATGAGCGGGATCCATACGAGCAGTACTTC. Its protein is CASSPNERDPYEQYF.

J is TRBJ2-7 and V is TRBV5-1; D perhaps matches TRBD1 (6 bases). Germline V lookup: CDR1 SGHRS, CDR2 YFSETQ. V was trimmed by 2 bases and J by 2 bases, leaving 14 bases between them. The length of the CDR3 is 15 residues. CDR3 coding DNA: TGCGCCAGCAGCTTAGGGCCAGGGGATACCTACGAGCAGTACTTC. This translates into CASSLGPGDTYEQYF.

The chain employs TRBV3-1 (or the pseudogene TRBV3-2) and TRBJ1-6; possible D gene TRBD1, 5 bases. The length of the CDR3 is 14 residues. Germline V lookup: CDR1 LGHDT, CDR2 YNNKEL (reference sequence). V lost 4 bases, J lost 14 bases, and 18 bases lay in between. The CDR3 sequence is CASSPNRGTGALHF. CDR3 in DNA: TGTGCCAGCAGCCCGAATAGAGGGACTGGGGCCCTCCACTTT.

The chain has TRBV27 and TRBJ2-6; D is uncertain. Trimming shortened V by 7 bases and J by 1 base, and 5 bases separated the two germline ends. The CDR3 sequence is 13 residues long. Germline V gives CDR1 MNHEY, CDR2 SMNVEV (reference sequence). This chain's CDR3 is CASTHSGANVLTF. DNA for the CDR3: TGTGCCAGCACCCATTCTGGGGCCAACGTCCTGACTTTC.

The rearrangement joins TRBV15 to TRBJ2-1, with a tentative D call TRBD2 (6 bases). CDR3 length: 15 residues. The germline V gene encodes CDR1 LNHNV and CDR2 YYDKDF (reference sequence). Trimming took 0 bases from V and 3 from J, leaving 9 bases between them. The CDR3 DNA is TGTGCCACCAGCAGAGAAGGCGGGGACTACAATGAGCAGTTCTTC. Residues: CATSREGGDYNEQFF. The full variable domain, completed using reference TRBV15 and TRBJ2-1, is DAMVIQNPRYQVTQFGKPVTLSCSQTLNHNVMYWYQQKSSQAPKLLFHYYDKDFNNEADTPDNFQSRRPNTSFCFLDIRSPGLGDTAMYLCATSREGGDYNEQFFGPGTRLTVL.

The rearrangement joins TRBV28 to TRBJ2-5; 7 bases line up with TRBD1. Germline CDR1 MDHEN, CDR2 SYDVKM. The CDR3 consists of 13 residues. Trimming at V came to 8 bases and at J to 3 bases, leaving 6 bases not matched to a gene. The CDR3 DNA follows: TGTGCCAGCGCCGACAGGGTCAAAGAGACCCAGTACTTC. It translates to CASADRVKETQYF.

The chain recombines TRBV7-2 with TRBJ1-6, with D perhaps TRBD1 (6 bases). The CDR3 length is 19 residues. Germline CDR1 and CDR2: SGHTA and FQGNSA. The V end lost 4 bases, the J end lost 0 bases, and 19 bases lay between the germline ends. CDR3 bases: TGTGCCAGCAGCTCCGGGGGGGGGCCTAAGAGCTCCTATAATTCACCCCTCCACTTT. As protein: CASSSGGGPKSSYNSPLHF.

There are a few counts of this clone. The chain carries TRBV27 and TRBJ1-1; 8 bases match TRBD1. The CDR3 contains 17 residues. Germline V gene sequence: CDR1 MNHEY, CDR2 SMNVEV (reference sequence). Losses at the gene ends were 1 base for V and 0 bases for J; bases not matched to a gene: 7. The CDR3 region has the DNA TGTGCCAGCAGTTTATTGTCGGCAGGGGGCATGAACACTGAAGCTTTCTTT. The encoded protein is CASSLLSAGGMNTEAFF.

The CDR3 region has the DNA TGTGCCACCAGTGATTTGAATAGCGGGAGGAGCTACAATGAGCAGTTCTTC. The encoded protein is CATSDLNSGRSYNEQFF. The chain combines TRBV24-1 with TRBJ2-1; 10 positions agree with TRBD2. Trimming took 0 bases from V and 3 from J; bases not matched to a gene: 4. The CDR3 has 17 amino acids. CDR1 and CDR2 (germline): KGHDR, SFDVKD.

The chain's CDR3 is CSAIESGGASDTQYF. The CDR3 DNA is TGCAGTGCTATTGAGAGCGGGGGGGCCTCAGATACGCAGTATTTT. The chain couples TRBV20-1 to TRBJ2-3; 10 bases agree with TRBD2. The V and J ends lost 4 bases and 4 bases, in that order; junction bases with no gene match: 8. The CDR3 runs 15 residues. Germline V gives CDR1 DFQATT, CDR2 SNEGSKA (reference sequence).

This CDR3 is CASSLGDVMAGEKLFF. The CDR3 DNA sequence: TGTGCCAGCAGCTTAGGTGACGTGATGGCCGGGGAAAAACTGTTTTTT. The chain has TRBV7-2 and TRBJ1-4; D is undetermined. Germline V gene data show CDR1 as SGHTA and CDR2 as FQGNSA. The CDR3 spans 16 residues. The V end was cut by 1 base, the J end by 8 bases, with 17 bases between.

The gene calls are TRBV12-3 or TRBV12-4 and TRBJ2-5; TRBD2 is a possible D gene (5 bases). V lost 5 bases and J lost 5, with 6 bases in between. This CDR3 is built from 11 residues. CDR3 loop: CASSTGETQYF. The CDR3 DNA sequence: TGTGCCAGCAGTACGGGGGAGACCCAGTACTTC.

The rearrangement uses TRBV27 and TRBJ1-6; 8 bases fit TRBD1. This CDR3 has 14 amino acids. Looked up from germline, CDR1 is MNHEY and CDR2 is SMNVEV (reference sequence). Trimming cost V 10 bases and J 5 bases; bases outside gene matches: 7. DNA of the CDR3: TGTGCCATCAAACAGGGGGGAAATAATTCACCCCTCCACTTT. Translation: CAIKQGGNNSPLHF.

The table lists this clone with a count of one. This chain joins TRBV9 and TRBJ2-3; 10 bases map to TRBD1. Germline V lookup: CDR1 SGDLS, CDR2 YYNGEE. This CDR3 is built from 15 residues. With V trimmed by 0 bases and J by 6 bases, 4 bases remained unmatched. CDR3 loop: CASSVAGQGRDTQYF. The CDR3 bases are TGTGCCAGCAGCGTAGCGGGACAGGGGAGGGATACGCAGTATTTT.

This rearrangement joins TRBV5-5 to TRBJ2-3; 9 bases align to TRBD1. The germline V gene has CDR1 SGHKS and CDR2 YYEKEE (reference sequence). CDR3 length equals 16 residues. The V segment lost 4 bases and the J segment 2 bases; nucleotides outside the gene matches: 8. The CDR3 bases are TGTGCCAGCAGCCTCGGGACAGGGCATTCCACAGATACGCAGTATTTT. Translated: CASSLGTGHSTDTQYF.

The chain uses TRBV30 and TRBJ1-2; TRBD1 matches at 7 bases. CDR1 and CDR2 (germline): GTSNPN, SVGIG (reference sequence). The CDR3 extends over 14 amino acids. V shed 5 bases, J shed 8 bases, and the junction held 14 bases outside the gene matches. CDR3 sequence (DNA): TGTGCCTGGGGCGCTCCCCAGGGGGTGGGCGGCTACACCTTC. It codes for CAWGAPQGVGGYTF.